The rows below give T cell receptor beta chains drawn from one sample of a study of T cell repertoires in cytomegalovirus infection. No antigen has been identified for these receptors. TCRdb reprocessed the reads with MiXCR, giving one entry per CDR3 protein. The sample has roughly 110,000 distinct CDR3 sequences, around 30% seen once. Sample: CD8+ T cells from cultured PBMCs, taken from culture after CMV antigen stimulation. These receptors came from a human donor in good health (CMV status not recorded). Some clones in this sample may be carry-over from other donors' samples. Both conserved end residues are part of each CDR3. D genes are given only for firm matches. Expanded clones are given a class, and other clones once, few, many or no size at all.

D gene: .
V gene: TRBV6-2/TRBV6-3
J gene: TRBJ2-5
clone size: .
CDR3 DNA: TGTGCCAGCAGTTACTTTGCAGGGGCGGAAGAGACCCAGTACTTC
CDR3 protein: CASSYFAGAEETQYF

D gene: TRBD1
V gene: TRBV6-2/TRBV6-3
J gene: TRBJ1-6
clone size: few
CDR3 DNA: TGTGCCAGCAGTTACACCCGGACAGGGGTGCAGAGCTCCTATAATTCACCCCTCCACTTT
CDR3 protein: CASSYTRTGVQSSYNSPLHF

D gene: .
V gene: TRBV15
J gene: TRBJ1-1
clone size: few
CDR3 DNA: TGTGCCACCAGCAGAGATCTAAACGATTTCAACACTGAAGCTTTCTTT
CDR3 protein: CATSRDLNDFNTEAFF

D gene: TRBD1
V gene: TRBV4-1
J gene: TRBJ1-1
clone size: many
CDR3 DNA: TGCGCCAGCAGCCAAGATAGGCGGACAGGGCGGATGAACACTGAAGCTTTCTTT
CDR3 protein: CASSQDRRTGRMNTEAFF

D gene: TRBD1
V gene: TRBV12-3/TRBV12-4
J gene: TRBJ2-6
clone size: .
CDR3 DNA: TGTGCCAGCAGGGCCTCACAGGGGTCTCTCAACTCTGGGGCCAACGTCCTGACTTTC
CDR3 protein: CASRASQGSLNSGANVLTF

D gene: TRBD2
V gene: TRBV6-2/TRBV6-3
J gene: TRBJ2-1
clone size: few
CDR3 DNA: TGTGCCAGCAGCTGGATAGCGGGGGCCGACAATGAGCAGTTCTTC
CDR3 protein: CASSWIAGADNEQFF

D gene: TRBD1
V gene: TRBV13
J gene: TRBJ2-5
clone size: few
CDR3 DNA: TGTGCCAGCAGCGGGGGACAGGGCGTAGAGACCCAGTACTTC
CDR3 protein: CASSGGQGVETQYF

D gene: TRBD1
V gene: TRBV20-1
J gene: TRBJ2-7
clone size: .
CDR3 DNA: TGCAGTGTTCCGGGACAGGGTTTAAACGAGCAGTACTTC
CDR3 protein: CSVPGQGLNEQYF

D gene: TRBD1
V gene: TRBV7-8
J gene: TRBJ1-2
clone size: few
CDR3 DNA: TGTGCCAGCAGCACGACAGGGGCGGGAGGCTACACCTTC
CDR3 protein: CASSTTGAGGYTF

D gene: .
V gene: TRBV7-2
J gene: TRBJ1-1
clone size: .
CDR3 DNA: TGTGCCAGCAGCTTCACCCGTCCGGTCACTGAAGCTTTCTTT
CDR3 protein: CASSFTRPVTEAFF

D gene: .
V gene: TRBV10-3
J gene: TRBJ2-3
clone size: few
CDR3 DNA: TGTGCCATCAGTGAGGGGTACTCCACAGATACGCAGTATTTT
CDR3 protein: CAISEGYSTDTQYF

D gene: .
V gene: TRBV7-9
J gene: TRBJ1-2
clone size: few
CDR3 DNA: TGTGCCAGCAGTCATCGCGACGGAATTAACTATGGCTACACCTTC
CDR3 protein: CASSHRDGINYGYTF

D gene: TRBD1
V gene: TRBV7-2
J gene: TRBJ1-2
clone size: few
CDR3 DNA: TGTGCCAGCAGGCCCACGACAGGGAGCCCAATTGGCTACACCTTC
CDR3 protein: CASRPTTGSPIGYTF

D gene: TRBD1
V gene: TRBV29-1
J gene: TRBJ1-1
clone size: few
CDR3 DNA: TGCAGCATACTGACAGGGAAGCTCACTGAAGCTTTCTTT
CDR3 protein: CSILTGKLTEAFF

D gene: .
V gene: TRBV4-1
J gene: TRBJ2-1
clone size: .
CDR3 DNA: TGCGCCAGCAGCCAAGATAACAGGTTTACTGGCAATGAGCAGTTCTTC
CDR3 protein: CASSQDNRFTGNEQFF

D gene: TRBD2
V gene: TRBV7-3
J gene: TRBJ2-3
clone size: .
CDR3 DNA: TGTGCCAGCAGCTCTACGGGGGGAGTGGATACGCAGTATTTT
CDR3 protein: CASSSTGGVDTQYF

D gene: .
V gene: TRBV6-1
J gene: TRBJ2-7
clone size: .
CDR3 DNA: TGTGCCAGCAGCGAGAATGACTTCCCGCGCGAGCAGTACTTC
CDR3 protein: CASSENDFPREQYF

D gene: .
V gene: TRBV7-4
J gene: TRBJ2-3
clone size: .
CDR3 DNA: TGTGCCAGCAGCCGGTTCTCAGATACGCAGTATTTT
CDR3 protein: CASSRFSDTQYF

D gene: .
V gene: TRBV19
J gene: TRBJ1-3
clone size: few
CDR3 DNA: TGTGCCAGTAGTATCTCACGGACCGCGGAGGTCCATTTT
CDR3 protein: CASSISRTAEVHF

D gene: .
V gene: TRBV4-2
J gene: TRBJ1-6
clone size: .
CDR3 DNA: TGTGCCAGCAGCCCCGAAGGGAGTTCACCCCTCCACTTT
CDR3 protein: CASSPEGSSPLHF

D gene: TRBD1
V gene: TRBV2
J gene: TRBJ2-3
clone size: few
CDR3 DNA: TGTGCCAGCAGGGATCGAGGGGACAGGGACACAGATACGCAGTATTTT
CDR3 protein: CASRDRGDRDTDTQYF

D gene: .
V gene: TRBV4-3
J gene: TRBJ1-1
clone size: .
CDR3 DNA: TGCGCCAGCAGAATCCGGTCGGGGTCAGAAGGCCCTGAAGCTTTCTTT
CDR3 protein: CASRIRSGSEGPEAFF